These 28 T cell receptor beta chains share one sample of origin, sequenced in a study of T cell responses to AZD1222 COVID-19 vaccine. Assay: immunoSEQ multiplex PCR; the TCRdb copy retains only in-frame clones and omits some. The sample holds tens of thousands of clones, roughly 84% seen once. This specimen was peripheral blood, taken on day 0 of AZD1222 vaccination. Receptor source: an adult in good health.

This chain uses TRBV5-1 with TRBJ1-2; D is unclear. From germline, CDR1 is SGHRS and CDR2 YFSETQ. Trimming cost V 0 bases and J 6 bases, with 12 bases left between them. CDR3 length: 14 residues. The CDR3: CASSLALDLNGYTF. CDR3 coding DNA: TGCGCCAGCAGCTTGGCCTTGGATCTCAATGGCTACACCTTC.

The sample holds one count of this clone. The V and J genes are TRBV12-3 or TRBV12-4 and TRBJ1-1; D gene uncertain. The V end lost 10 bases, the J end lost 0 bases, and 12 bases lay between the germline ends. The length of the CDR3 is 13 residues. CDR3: CAIKPHVNTEAFF. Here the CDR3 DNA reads TGTGCCATAAAACCGCACGTGAACACTGAAGCTTTCTTT.

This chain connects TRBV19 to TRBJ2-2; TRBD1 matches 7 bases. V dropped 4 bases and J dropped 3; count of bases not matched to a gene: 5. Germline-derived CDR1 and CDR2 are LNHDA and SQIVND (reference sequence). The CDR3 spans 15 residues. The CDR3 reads CASSRGQVYTGELFF. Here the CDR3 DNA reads TGTGCCAGTAGTAGAGGACAGGTCTACACCGGGGAGCTGTTTTTT.

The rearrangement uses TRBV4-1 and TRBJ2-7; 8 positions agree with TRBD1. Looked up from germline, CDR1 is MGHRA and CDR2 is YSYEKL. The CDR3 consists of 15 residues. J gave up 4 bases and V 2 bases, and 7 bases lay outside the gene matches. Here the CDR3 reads CASSQPGQEKYEQYF. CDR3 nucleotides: TGCGCCAGCAGCCAACCGGGACAGGAGAAATACGAGCAGTACTTC.

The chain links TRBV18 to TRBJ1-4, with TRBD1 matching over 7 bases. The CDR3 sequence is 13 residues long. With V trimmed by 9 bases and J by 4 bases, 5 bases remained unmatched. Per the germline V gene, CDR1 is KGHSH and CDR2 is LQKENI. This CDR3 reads CASRDRLNEKLFF. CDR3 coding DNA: TGTGCCAGTCGGGACAGACTTAATGAAAAACTGTTTTTT.

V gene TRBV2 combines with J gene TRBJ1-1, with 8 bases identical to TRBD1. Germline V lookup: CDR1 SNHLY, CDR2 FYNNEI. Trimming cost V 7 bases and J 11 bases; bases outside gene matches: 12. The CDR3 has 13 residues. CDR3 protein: CASTTTSGGAAFF. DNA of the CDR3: TGTGCCAGCACCACAACATCAGGGGGCGCTGCTTTCTTT.

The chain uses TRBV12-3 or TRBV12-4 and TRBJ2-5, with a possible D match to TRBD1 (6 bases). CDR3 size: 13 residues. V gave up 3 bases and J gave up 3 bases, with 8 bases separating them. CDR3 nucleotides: TGTGCCAGCAGTTTCACAGGGAAAGAGACCCAGTACTTC. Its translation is CASSFTGKETQYF.

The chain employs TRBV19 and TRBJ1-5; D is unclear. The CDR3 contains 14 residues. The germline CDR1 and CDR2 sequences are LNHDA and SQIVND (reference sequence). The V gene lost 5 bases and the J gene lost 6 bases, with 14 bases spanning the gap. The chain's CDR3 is CASSSPTRSQPQHF. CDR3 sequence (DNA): TGTGCCAGTAGTTCCCCGACCCGGAGTCAGCCCCAGCATTTT.

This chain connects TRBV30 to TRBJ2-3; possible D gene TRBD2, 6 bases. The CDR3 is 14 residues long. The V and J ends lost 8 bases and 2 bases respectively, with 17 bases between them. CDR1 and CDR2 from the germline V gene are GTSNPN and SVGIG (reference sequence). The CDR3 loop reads CAQAPGLDTDTQYF. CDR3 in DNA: TGTGCCCAGGCCCCGGGACTGGACACAGATACGCAGTATTTT. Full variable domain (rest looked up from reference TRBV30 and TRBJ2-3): SQTIHQWPATLVQPVGSPLSLECTVEGTSNPNLYWYRQAAGRGLQLLFYSVGIGQISSEVPQNLSASRPQDRQFILSSKKLLLSDSGFYLCAQAPGLDTDTQYFGPGTRLTVL.

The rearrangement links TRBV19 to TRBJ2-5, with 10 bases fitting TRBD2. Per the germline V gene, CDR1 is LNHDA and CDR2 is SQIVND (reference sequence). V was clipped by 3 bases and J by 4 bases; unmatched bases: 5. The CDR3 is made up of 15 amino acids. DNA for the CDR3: TGTGCCAGTAGTATGAGTCCTAGCGGGGGAGAGACCCAGTACTTC. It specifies CASSMSPSGGETQYF.

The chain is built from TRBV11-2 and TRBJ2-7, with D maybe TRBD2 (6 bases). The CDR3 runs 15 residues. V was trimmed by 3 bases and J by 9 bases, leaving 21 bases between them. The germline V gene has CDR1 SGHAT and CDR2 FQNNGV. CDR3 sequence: CASSLTGAGPRGQYF. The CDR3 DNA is TGTGCCAGCAGCTTGACTGGAGCAGGGCCGCGGGGGCAGTACTTC.

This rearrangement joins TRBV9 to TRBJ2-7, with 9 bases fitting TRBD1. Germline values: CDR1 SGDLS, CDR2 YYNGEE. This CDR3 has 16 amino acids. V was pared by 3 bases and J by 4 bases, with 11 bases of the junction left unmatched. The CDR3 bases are TGTGCCAGCAGCGGATCAACAGGGGGCGCGAAGTACGAGCAGTACTTC. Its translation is CASSGSTGGAKYEQYF.

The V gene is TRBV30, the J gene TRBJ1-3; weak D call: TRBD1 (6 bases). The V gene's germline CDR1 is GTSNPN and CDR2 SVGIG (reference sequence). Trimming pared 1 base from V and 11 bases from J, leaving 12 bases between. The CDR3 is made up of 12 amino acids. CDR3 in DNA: TGTGCCTGGAGTGACAGGGAAGTCGCCATATATTTT. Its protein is CAWSDREVAIYF.

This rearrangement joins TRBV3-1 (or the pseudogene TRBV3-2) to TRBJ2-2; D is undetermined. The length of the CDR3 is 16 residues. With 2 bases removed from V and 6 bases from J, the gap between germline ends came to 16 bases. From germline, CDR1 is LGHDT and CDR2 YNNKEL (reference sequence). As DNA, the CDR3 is TGTGCCAGCAGCCAAATTCCCCGACGTCTGGCCGGGGAGCTGTTTTTT. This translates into CASSQIPRRLAGELFF.

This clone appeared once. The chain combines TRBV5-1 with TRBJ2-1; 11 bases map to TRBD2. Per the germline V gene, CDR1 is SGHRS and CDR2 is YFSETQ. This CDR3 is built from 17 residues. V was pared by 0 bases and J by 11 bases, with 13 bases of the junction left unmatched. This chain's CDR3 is CASSLAISASGGNKQFF. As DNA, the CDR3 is TGCGCCAGCAGCTTGGCCATATCGGCTAGCGGGGGGAATAAGCAGTTCTTC.

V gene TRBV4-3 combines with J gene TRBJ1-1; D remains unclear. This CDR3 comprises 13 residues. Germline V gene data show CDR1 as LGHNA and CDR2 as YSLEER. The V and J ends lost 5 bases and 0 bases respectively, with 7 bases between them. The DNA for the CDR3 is TGCGCCAGCAGCAAGACGGTGAACACTGAAGCTTTCTTT. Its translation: CASSKTVNTEAFF.

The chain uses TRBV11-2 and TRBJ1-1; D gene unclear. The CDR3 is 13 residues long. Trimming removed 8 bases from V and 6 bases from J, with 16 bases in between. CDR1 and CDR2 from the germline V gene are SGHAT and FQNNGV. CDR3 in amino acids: CASDRRRGAEAFF. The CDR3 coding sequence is TGTGCCAGCGACCGCCGGCGGGGTGCTGAAGCTTTCTTT.

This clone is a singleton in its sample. The CDR3 is CASSADAANTEAFF. The CDR3 nucleotides are TGCGCCAGCAGCGCAGACGCAGCGAACACTGAAGCTTTCTTT. This chain joins TRBV5-1 and TRBJ1-1; D is uncertain. CDR3 length: 14 amino acids. V was pared by 4 bases and J by 1 base, with 11 bases between. Germline V CDR1 and CDR2: SGHRS, YFSETQ. The whole variable domain, filled in from reference TRBV5-1 and TRBJ1-1, reads KAGVTQTPRYLIKTRGQQVTLSCSPISGHRSVSWYQQTPGQGLQFLFEYFSETQRNKGNFPGRFSGRQFSNSRSEMNVSTLELGDSALYLCASSADAANTEAFFGQGTRLTVV.

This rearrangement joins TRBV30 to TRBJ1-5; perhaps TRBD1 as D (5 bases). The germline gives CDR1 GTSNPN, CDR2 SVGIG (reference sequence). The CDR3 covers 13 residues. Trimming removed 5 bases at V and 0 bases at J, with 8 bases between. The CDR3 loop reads CAWGGDSNQPQHF. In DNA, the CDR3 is TGTGCCTGGGGGGGTGATAGCAATCAGCCCCAGCATTTT.

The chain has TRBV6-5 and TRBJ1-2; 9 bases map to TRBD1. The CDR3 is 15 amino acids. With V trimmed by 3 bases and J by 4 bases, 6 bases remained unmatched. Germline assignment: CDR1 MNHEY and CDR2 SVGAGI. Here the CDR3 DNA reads TGTGCCAGCAGTTATGGGACAGGGTCCTCCTATGGCTACACCTTC. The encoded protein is CASSYGTGSSYGYTF.

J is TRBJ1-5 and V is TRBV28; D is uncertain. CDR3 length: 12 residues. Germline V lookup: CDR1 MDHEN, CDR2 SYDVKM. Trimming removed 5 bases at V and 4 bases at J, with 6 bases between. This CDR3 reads CASSPINQPQHF. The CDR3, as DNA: TGTGCCAGCAGTCCAATAAATCAGCCCCAGCATTTT. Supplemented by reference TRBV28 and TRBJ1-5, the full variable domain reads DVKVTQSSRYLVKRTGEKVFLECVQDMDHENMFWYRQDPGLGLRLIYFSYDVKMKEKGDIPEGYSVSREKKERFSLILESASTNQTSMYLCASSPINQPQHFGDGTRLSIL.

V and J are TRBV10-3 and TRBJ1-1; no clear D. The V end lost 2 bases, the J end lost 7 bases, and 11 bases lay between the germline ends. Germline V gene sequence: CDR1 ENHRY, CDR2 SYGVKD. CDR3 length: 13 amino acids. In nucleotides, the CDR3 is TGTGCCATCAGTGAGGATGTGGGGTATGAAGCTTTCTTT. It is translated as CAISEDVGYEAFF.

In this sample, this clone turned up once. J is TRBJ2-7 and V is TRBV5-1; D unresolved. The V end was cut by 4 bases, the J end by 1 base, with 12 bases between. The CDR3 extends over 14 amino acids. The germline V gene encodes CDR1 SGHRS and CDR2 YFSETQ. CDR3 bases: TGCGCCAGCAGCCCCAGCGTCTCGTCCTACGAGCAGTACTTC. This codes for CASSPSVSSYEQYF.

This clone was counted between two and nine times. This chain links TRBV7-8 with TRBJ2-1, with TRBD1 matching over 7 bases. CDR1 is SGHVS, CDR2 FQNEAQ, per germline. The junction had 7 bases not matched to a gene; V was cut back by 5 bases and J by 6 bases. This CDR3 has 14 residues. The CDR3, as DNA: TGTGCCAGCAGCCCGAGGTGGGACAGCAATGAGCAGTTCTTC. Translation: CASSPRWDSNEQFF.

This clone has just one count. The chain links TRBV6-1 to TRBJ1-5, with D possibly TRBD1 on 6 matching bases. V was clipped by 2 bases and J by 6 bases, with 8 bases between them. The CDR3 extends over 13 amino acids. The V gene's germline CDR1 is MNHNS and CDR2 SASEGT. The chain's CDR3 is CASSEQGSQPQHF. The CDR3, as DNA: TGTGCCAGCAGTGAACAGGGGAGTCAGCCCCAGCATTTT.

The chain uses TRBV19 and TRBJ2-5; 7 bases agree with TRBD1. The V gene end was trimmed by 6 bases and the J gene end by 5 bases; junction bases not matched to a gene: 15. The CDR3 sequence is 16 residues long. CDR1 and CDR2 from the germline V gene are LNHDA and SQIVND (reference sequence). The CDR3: CASRDRAGPPGETQYF. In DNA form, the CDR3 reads TGTGCCAGTAGAGACAGGGCTGGTCCCCCGGGCGAGACCCAGTACTTC.

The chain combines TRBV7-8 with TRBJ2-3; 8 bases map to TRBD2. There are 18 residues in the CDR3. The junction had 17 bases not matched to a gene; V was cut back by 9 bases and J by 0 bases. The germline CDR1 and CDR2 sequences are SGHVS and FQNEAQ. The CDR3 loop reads CASPLTRGGLASTDTQYF. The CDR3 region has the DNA TGTGCCAGTCCCCTAACCCGCGGGGGGCTAGCTAGCACAGATACGCAGTATTTT.

For the CDR3, the DNA is TGTGCCAGCAGCCATAGCCGGACAGGGGGCTCTGAAGCTTTCTTT. It translates to CASSHSRTGGSEAFF. V and J are TRBV7-9 and TRBJ1-1; 11 bases fit TRBD1. The CDR3 covers 15 residues. Losses at the gene ends were 5 bases for V and 6 bases for J; bases not matched to a gene: 8. Germline V CDR1 and CDR2: SEHNR, FQNEAQ (reference sequence).